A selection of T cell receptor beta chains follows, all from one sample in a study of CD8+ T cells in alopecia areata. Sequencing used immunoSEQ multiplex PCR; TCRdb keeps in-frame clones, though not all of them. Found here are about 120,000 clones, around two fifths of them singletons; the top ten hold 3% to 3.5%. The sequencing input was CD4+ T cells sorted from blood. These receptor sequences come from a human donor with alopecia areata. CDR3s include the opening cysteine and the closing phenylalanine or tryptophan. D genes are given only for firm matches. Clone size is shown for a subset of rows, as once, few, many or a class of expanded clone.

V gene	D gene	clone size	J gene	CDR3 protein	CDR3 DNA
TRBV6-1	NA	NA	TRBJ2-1	CASSDHQLYTQFF	TGTGCCAGCAGTGATCACCAACTCTACACGCAGTTCTTC
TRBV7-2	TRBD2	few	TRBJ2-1	CASSTRTSSYNEQFF	TGTGCCAGCAGCACCCGGACTAGCAGTTACAATGAGCAGTTCTTC
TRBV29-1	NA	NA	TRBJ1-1	CSVMQGNTEAFF	TGCAGCGTGATGCAGGGGAACACTGAAGCTTTCTTT
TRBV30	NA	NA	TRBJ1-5	CAWSEGSGNQPQHF	TGTGCCTGGAGTGAGGGGTCGGGTAATCAGCCCCAGCATTTT
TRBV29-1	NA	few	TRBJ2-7	CSVEVADGQVCYF	TGCAGCGTTGAAGTAGCGGACGGGCAGGTTTGTTACTTC
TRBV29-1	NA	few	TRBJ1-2	CSVGERHRDGYTF	TGCAGCGTTGGGGAGAGACACAGGGATGGCTACACCTTC
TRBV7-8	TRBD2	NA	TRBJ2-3	CASRAGTSGSRTQYF	TGTGCCAGCAGGGCCGGGACTAGCGGGAGTCGTACGCAGTATTTT
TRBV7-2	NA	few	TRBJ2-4	CASSLERDKIAKNIQYF	TGTGCCAGCAGCTTAGAGAGGGACAAGATAGCCAAAAACATTCAGTACTTC
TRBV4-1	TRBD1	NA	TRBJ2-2	CASSYRGENTGELFF	TGCGCCAGCAGCTACAGGGGCGAGAACACCGGGGAGCTGTTTTTT
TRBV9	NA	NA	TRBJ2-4	CASSVGGAVKNIQYF	TGTGCCAGCAGCGTAGGCGGGGCGGTCAAAAACATTCAGTACTTC
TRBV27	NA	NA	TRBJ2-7	CASGDFYEQYF	TGTGCCAGCGGGGACTTCTACGAGCAGTACTTC